This entry features one T cell receptor (beta chain) sequence. These data come from a study of blood T cell repertoires in COVID-19. Background on the study: Acute and convalescent COVID-19 samples came from the United States, Italy and Spain. The cDNA or gDNA used as material had been derived from T cells, B-cell-depleted T cells, or PBMCs.

This CDR3 has 13 residues. Germline V gene lookup returns CDR1 SGHTS and CDR2 YDEGEE. Losses at the gene ends were 7 bases for V and 3 bases for J; bases not matched to a gene: 3. In the authors' workflow: Reference gene primer amplification yielded estimated nucleated cell counts. Measured with immunoSEQ multiplex PCR; TCRdb has only the in-frame clones, and not every one. The V and J calls and clone size were taken over from that table, and D and trimming were inferred from the DNA. The sample carries approximately 230,000 clones, roughly nine tenths recorded once. The chain recombines TRBV5-8 with TRBJ1-2, with 10 bases lining up with TRBD1. This TCR derives from a young man with active or convalescent COVID-19. Material for sequencing was peripheral blood. The CDR3 region has the DNA TGTGCCAGCGGAGGACAGGGGGACTATGGCTACACCTTC. As protein: CASGGQGDYGYTF. The complete variable domain, with remaining parts taken from reference TRBV5-8 and TRBJ1-2, reads EAGVTQSPTHLIKTRGQQATLRCSPISGHTSVYWYQQALGLGLQFLLWYDEGEERNRGNFPPRFSGRQFPNYSSELNVNALELEDSALYLCASGGQGDYGYTFGSGTRLTVV.